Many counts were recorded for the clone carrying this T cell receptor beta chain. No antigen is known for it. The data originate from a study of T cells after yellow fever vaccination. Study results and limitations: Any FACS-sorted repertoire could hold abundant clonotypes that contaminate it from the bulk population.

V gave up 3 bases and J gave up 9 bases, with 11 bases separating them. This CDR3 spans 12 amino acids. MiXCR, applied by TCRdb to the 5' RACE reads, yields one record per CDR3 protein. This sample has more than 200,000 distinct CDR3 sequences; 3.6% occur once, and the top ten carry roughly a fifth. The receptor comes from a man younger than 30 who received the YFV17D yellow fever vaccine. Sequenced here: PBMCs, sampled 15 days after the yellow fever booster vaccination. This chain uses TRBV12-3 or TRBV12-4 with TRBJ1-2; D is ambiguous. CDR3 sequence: CASSLVSFSYTF. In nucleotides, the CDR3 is TGTGCCAGCAGTTTGGTTTCCTTCAGCTACACCTTC.